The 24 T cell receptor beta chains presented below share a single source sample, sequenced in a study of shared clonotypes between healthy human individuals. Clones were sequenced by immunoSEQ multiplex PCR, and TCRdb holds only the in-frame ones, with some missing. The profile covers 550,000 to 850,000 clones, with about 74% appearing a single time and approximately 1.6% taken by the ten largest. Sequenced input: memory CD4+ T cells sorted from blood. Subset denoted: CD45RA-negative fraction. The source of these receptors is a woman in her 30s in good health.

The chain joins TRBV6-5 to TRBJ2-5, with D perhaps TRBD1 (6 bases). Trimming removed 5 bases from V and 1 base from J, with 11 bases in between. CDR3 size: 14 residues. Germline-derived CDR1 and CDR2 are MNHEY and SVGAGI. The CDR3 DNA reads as TGTGCCAGCAGTGGACAGTACGCCCAAGAGACCCAGTACTTC. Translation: CASSGQYAQETQYF.

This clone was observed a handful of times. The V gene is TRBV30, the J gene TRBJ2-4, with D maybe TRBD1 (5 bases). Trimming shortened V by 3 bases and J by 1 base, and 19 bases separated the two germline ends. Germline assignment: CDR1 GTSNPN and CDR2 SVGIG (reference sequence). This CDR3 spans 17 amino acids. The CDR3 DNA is TGTGCCTGGAGCCATCCGGGCAGGGTATATGCCAAAAACATTCAGTACTTC. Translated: CAWSHPGRVYAKNIQYF.

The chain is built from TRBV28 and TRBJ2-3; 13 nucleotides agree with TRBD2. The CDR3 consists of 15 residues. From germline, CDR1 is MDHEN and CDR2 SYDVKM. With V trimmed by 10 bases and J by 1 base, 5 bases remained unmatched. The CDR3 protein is CATAGLAGGTDTQYF. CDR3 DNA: TGTGCCACAGCCGGACTAGCGGGAGGCACAGATACGCAGTATTTT.

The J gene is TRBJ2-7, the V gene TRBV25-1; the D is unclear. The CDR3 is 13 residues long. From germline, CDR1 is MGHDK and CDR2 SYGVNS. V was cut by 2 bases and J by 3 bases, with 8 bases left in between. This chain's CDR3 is CASSEMSNYEQYF. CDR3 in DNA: TGTGCCAGCAGTGAAATGTCAAACTACGAGCAGTACTTC.

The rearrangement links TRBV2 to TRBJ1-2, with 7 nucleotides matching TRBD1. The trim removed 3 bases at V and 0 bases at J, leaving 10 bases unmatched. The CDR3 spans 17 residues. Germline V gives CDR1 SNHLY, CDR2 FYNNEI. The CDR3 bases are TGTGCCAGCAGTGAGAGGGGGCCGACCTCGGCTAACTATGGCTACACCTTC. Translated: CASSERGPTSANYGYTF.

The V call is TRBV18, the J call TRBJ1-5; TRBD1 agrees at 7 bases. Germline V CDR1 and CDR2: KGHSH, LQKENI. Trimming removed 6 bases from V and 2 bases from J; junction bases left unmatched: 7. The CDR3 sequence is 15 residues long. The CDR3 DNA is TGTGCCAGCTCGCCGCCAGGGGGTCGCAATCAGCCCCAGCATTTT. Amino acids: CASSPPGGRNQPQHF.

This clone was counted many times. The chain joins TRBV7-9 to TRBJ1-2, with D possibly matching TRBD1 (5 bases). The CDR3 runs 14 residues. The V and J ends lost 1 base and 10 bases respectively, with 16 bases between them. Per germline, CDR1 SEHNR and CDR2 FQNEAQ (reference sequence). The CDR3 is CASSLGGGTSAYTF. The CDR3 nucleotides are TGTGCCAGCAGCTTAGGCGGAGGGACCAGTGCCTACACCTTC.

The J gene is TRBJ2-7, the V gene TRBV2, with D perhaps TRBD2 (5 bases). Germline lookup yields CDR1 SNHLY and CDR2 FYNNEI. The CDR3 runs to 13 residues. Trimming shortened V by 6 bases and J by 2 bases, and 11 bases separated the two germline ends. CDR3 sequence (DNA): TGTGCCAGCAGAAACCCGGGAACCTACGAGCAGTACTTC. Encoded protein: CASRNPGTYEQYF. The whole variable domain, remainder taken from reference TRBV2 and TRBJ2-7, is EPEVTQTPSHQVTQMGQEVILRCVPISNHLYFYWYRQILGQKVEFLVSFYNNEISEKSEIFDDQFSVERPDGSNFTLKIRSTKLEDSAMYFCASRNPGTYEQYFGPGTRLTVT.

The CDR3 region has the DNA TGTGCCAGCAGTAGACCGGACTATCGACACTCCTACGAGCAGTACTTC. This codes for CASSRPDYRHSYEQYF. The chain employs TRBV27 and TRBJ2-7; D is possibly TRBD2 (6 bases). The V gene lost 5 bases and the J gene lost 0 bases, with 17 bases spanning the gap. This CDR3 is built from 16 residues. CDR1 is MNHEY and CDR2 is SMNVEV in the germline V gene (reference sequence).

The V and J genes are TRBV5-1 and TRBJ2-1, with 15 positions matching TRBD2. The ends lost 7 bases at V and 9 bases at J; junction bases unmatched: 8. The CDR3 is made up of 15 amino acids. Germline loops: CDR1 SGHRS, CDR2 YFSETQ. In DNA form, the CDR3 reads TGCGCCAGCCACCCAGGGACTAGCGGGAGGAGTGAGCAGTTCTTC. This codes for CASHPGTSGRSEQFF.

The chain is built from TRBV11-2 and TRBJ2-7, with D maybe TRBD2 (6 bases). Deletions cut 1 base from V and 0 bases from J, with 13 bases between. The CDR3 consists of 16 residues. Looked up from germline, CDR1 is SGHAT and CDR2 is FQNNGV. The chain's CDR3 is CASSLVSAAGSYEQYF. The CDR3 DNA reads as TGTGCCAGCAGCTTAGTCTCGGCAGCGGGCTCCTACGAGCAGTACTTC.

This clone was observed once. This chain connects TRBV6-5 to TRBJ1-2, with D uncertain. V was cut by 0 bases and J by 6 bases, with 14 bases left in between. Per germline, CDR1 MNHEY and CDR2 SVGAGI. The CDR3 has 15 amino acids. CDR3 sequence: CASSYSSGVGDGYTF. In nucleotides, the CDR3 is TGTGCCAGCAGTTACTCCTCTGGGGTTGGAGATGGCTACACCTTC.

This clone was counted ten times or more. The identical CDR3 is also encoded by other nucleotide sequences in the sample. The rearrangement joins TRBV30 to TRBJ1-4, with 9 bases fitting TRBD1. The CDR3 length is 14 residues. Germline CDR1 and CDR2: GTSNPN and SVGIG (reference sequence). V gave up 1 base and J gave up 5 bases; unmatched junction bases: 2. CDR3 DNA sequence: TGTGCCTGGAGTGCAGGGACAGGGAATGAAAAACTGTTTTTT. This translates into CAWSAGTGNEKLFF.

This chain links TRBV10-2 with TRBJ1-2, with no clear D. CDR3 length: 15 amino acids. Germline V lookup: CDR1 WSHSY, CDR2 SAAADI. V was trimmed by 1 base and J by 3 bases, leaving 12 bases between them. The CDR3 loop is CASSELVWGDYGYTF. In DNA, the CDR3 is TGCGCCAGCAGTGAGTTAGTTTGGGGTGACTATGGCTACACCTTC.

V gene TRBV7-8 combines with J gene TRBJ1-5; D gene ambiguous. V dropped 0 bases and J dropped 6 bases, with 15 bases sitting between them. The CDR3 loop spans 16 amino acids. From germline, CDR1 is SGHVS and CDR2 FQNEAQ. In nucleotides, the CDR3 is TGTGCCAGCAGCTTAGCTCCCGTGGGATATGGTCAGCCCCAGCATTTT. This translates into CASSLAPVGYGQPQHF.

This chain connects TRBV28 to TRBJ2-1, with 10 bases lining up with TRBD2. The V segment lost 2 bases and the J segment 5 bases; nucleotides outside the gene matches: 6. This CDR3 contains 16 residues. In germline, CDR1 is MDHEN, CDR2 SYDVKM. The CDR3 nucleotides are TGTGCCAGCAGTTTACTGGCTAGCGGGAGTCACAATGAGCAGTTCTTC. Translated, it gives CASSLLASGSHNEQFF.

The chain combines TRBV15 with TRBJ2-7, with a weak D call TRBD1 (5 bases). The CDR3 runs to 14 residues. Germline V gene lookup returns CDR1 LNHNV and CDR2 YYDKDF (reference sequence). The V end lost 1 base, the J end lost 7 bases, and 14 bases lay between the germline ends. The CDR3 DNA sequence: TGTGCCACCAGCAGAGCCCAGGGCAGTAGGGAGCAGTACTTC. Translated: CATSRAQGSREQYF.

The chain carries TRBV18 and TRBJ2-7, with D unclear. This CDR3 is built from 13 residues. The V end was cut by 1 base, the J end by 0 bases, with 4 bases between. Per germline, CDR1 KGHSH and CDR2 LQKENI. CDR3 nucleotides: TGTGCCAGCTCACCACGGGCCTCCTACGAGCAGTACTTC. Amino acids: CASSPRASYEQYF.

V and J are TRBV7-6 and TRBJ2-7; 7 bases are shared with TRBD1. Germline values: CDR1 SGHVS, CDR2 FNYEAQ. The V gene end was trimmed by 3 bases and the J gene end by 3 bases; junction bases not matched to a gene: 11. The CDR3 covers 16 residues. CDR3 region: CASSLGTPGQFYEQYF. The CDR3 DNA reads TGTGCCAGCAGCTTGGGGACCCCGGGACAGTTCTACGAGCAGTACTTC. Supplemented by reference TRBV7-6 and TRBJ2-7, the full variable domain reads GAGVSQSPRYKVTKRGQDVALRCDPISGHVSLYWYRQALGQGPEFLTYFNYEAQQDKSGLPNDRFSAERPEGSISTLTIQRTEQRDSAMYRCASSLGTPGQFYEQYFGPGTRLTVT.

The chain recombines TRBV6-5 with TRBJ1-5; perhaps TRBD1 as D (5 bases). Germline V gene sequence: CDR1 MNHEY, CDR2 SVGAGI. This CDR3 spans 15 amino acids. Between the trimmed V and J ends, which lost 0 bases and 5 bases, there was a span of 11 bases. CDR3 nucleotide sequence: TGTGCCAGCAGTTACTCGTTGGGGGGAGATCAGCCCCAGCATTTT. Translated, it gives CASSYSLGGDQPQHF.

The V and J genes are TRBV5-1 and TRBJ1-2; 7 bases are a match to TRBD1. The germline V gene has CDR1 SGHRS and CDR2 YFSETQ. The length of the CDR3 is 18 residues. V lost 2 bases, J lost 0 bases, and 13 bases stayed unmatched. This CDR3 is CASSFGRTGLGSNYGYTF. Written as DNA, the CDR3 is TGCGCCAGCAGCTTCGGAAGGACAGGTCTGGGCTCTAACTATGGCTACACCTTC.

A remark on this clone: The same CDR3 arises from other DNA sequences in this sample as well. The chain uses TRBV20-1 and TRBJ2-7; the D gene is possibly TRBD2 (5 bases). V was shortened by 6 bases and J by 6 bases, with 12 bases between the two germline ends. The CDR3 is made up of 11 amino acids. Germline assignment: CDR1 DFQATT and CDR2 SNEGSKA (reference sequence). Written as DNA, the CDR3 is TGCAGTGCCCCTAGCCTAGGCGAGCAGTACTTC. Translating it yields CSAPSLGEQYF.

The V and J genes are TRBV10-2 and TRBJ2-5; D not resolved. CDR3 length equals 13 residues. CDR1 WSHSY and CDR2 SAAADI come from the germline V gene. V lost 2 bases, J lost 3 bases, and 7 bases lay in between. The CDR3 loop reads CASSEIPKETQYF. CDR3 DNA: TGCGCCAGCAGTGAGATCCCTAAAGAGACCCAGTACTTC.

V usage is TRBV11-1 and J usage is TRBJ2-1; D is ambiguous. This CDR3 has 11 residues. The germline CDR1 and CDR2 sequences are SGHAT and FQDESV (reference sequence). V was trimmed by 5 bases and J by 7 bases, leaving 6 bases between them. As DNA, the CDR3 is TGTGCCAGCAGCACTGATAATGAGCAGTTCTTC. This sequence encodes CASSTDNEQFF.